This T cell receptor beta chain was profiled in a study of response to subunit inactivated influenza vaccine. The study, taken as a whole, reports: Authors suggested seasonal influenza vaccinations each recruit few new T cells.

TCRdb analysed the RT-PCR reads with MiXCR anew, one entry per CDR3 protein. This sample carries hundreds of thousands of distinct CDR3 sequences, 15% to 18% of them seen once, and the ten largest clones take around 10%. Germline CDR1 SGHAT, CDR2 FQNNGV. J gave up 7 bases and V 1 base, and 8 bases lay outside the gene matches. The CDR3 covers 16 residues. Regarding this clonotype: Its antigen remains unidentified. A read error may explain this, as a much larger clone is one base away.

The J gene is TRBJ2-2, the V gene TRBV11-2; 8 positions agree with TRBD1. Sequencing used PBMCs from blood, obtained about 11 days after vaccination. The receptor comes from a man aged 50-59 years who received an inactivated influenza vaccine. Here the CDR3 DNA reads TGTGCCAGCAGCTTAGTTGACGCAGGGACAGGCGGGGAGCTGTTTTTT. Translation gives CASSLVDAGTGGELFF.